This entry describes one TCR beta chain. This entry belongs to a study of T cell responses to AZD1222 COVID-19 vaccine. Germline V gene data show CDR1 as LNHNV and CDR2 as YYDKDF (reference sequence). Trimming stripped 1 base from V and 2 bases from J, with 12 bases between. The CDR3 runs to 16 residues. Profiling relied on immunoSEQ multiplex PCR, and the TCRdb table lists in-frame clones only, not all of them. Here the sample spans some 100,000 clones, approximately 90% being singletons. This specimen was peripheral blood, taken on day 0 of AZD1222 vaccination. This chain links TRBV15 with TRBJ2-1, with D perhaps TRBD2 (7 bases). This TCR was sampled from an adult in good health. The CDR3 here is CATSRGGGPPYNEQFF. The CDR3 region has the DNA TGTGCCACCAGCAGAGGGGGGGGCCCCCCCTACAATGAGCAGTTCTTC.